This TCR beta chain was obtained from a study of T cells in Graves' hyperthyroidism and ophthalmopathy. CDR3 length: 13 amino acids. Germline values: CDR1 ENHRY, CDR2 SYGVKD. V shed 9 bases and J shed 4 bases, with 12 bases lying between them. Amplification of TCR beta CDR3 regions was performed using RNA transcripts as template. The TCR CDR3 first-round RT-PCR relied on the HTBI primer set. TCRdb analysed the multiplex PCR reads with MiXCR anew, one entry per CDR3 protein. The repertoire holds 490,000 or so distinct CDR3 sequences, with just under 20% as singletons. This TCR was sampled from a man aged 40-49 years with Graves' ophthalmopathy. V gene TRBV10-3 combines with J gene TRBJ1-4; weak D call: TRBD1 (5 bases). Sequencing input: blood. The CDR3 DNA reads as TGTGCCATTCAACGGGGCGTTAATGAAAAACTGTTTTTT. Translation gives CAIQRGVNEKLFF.